Presented here are 20 T cell receptor beta chains from one specimen sequenced in a study of CD8+ T cells in alopecia areata (dated by TCRdb to the late 2010s). Pooled mouse cutaneous lymph node cells were stained for CD4, CD8alpha, NKG2D, NKG2ACE and other markers, then sorted on a BD Influx. Libraries were built with the immunoSEQ multiplex PCR assay. For TCR sequencing, RNA was extracted from every sample and reverse transcribed into cDNA to serve as template. Held by TCRdb, this immuneACCESS table contains in-frame sequences only and omits some clones. Under half of the omission traces to an unresolved V gene where checked; the cause of the rest is unknown. In this sample the table shows more than 250,000 clones, and no singletons are among them. The biggest ten clones account for 1.2% of the sample. Sequencing was done on a sample of CD4+ T cells sorted from a lymph node. All receptors derive from a C3H/HeJ mouse with alopecia areata. Mice of this strain bear MHC haplotype H2-k.

On this clone: Gene names denote mouse genes. The read falls 4 residues short of the CDR3 end, and the missing part is taken from the germline J gene. The rearrangement joins TRBV19 to TRBJ1-2; TRBD1 might be the D (5 bases). CDR1 is FNHDT and CDR2 is SITEND in the germline V gene (reference sequence). The V and J ends lost 6 bases and 4 bases respectively, with 13 bases between them. The CDR3 sequence is 13 residues long. The CDR3 DNA, read in part, is TGTGCCAGCACTCCTCTGGGGGTCTCC. Its translation: CASTPLGVS. The full CDR3 reads CASTPLGVSDYTF.

In its sample, this clone was seen a few times. Here the gene names and germline are mouse. CDR3: CASSGGQESSAETLYF. The sequenced part of the CDR3 DNA is TGTGCCAGCAGTGGGGGACAGGAGAGTAGTGCAGAA. V is TRBV13-1 and J is TRBJ2-3, with 8 nucleotides matching TRBD1. The read is 4 residues too short to cover the CDR3 end, so that end is filled in from the germline J gene. With 3 bases clipped from V and 0 bases from J, the junction kept 6 bases outside the gene matches. The CDR3 extends over 16 amino acids. CDR1 is NSHNY and CDR2 is SYGAGN in the germline V gene.

Worth noting for this clone: The genes are named according to mouse. The CDR3 end falls 4 residues outside the read, so it is completed with the germline J gene. The chain employs TRBV31 and TRBJ2-2, with D tentatively TRBD1 (8 bases). V was trimmed by 8 bases and J by 5 bases, leaving 12 bases between them. This CDR3 region has 12 residues. Germline V gene data show CDR1 as GKSSPN and CDR2 as SITVG. CDR3 loop: CAEQGGTGQLYF. The covered CDR3 bases are TGTGCCGAACAGGGGGGGACCGGG.

There are a few counts of this clone. Gene names and germline refer to mouse. The sequence runs out 4 residues before the end of the CDR3; the remainder is reconstructed from the germline J gene. J is TRBJ2-7 and V is TRBV19, with D tentatively TRBD1 (5 bases). Trimming took 5 bases from V and 0 from J, leaving 12 bases between them. The CDR3 has 14 residues. Germline CDR1 and CDR2: FNHDT and SITEND (reference sequence). Incomplete CDR3 DNA: TGTGCCAGCAGCCAGGGTCTGAGCTCCTAT. Translating gives CASSQGLSSY. Given in full, the CDR3 is CASSQGLSSYEQYF.

As regards this clone: Gene names and germline refer to mouse. The read falls 4 residues short of the CDR3 end, and the missing part is taken from the germline J gene. The chain recombines TRBV19 with TRBJ2-4, with 10 bases fitting TRBD1. Looked up from germline, CDR1 is FNHDT and CDR2 is SITEND (reference sequence). V was clipped by 1 base and J by 3 bases; unmatched bases: 2. The CDR3 totals 15 residues. The CDR3 reads CASSILGQGQNTLYF. The CDR3 bases that were read are TGTGCCAGCAGTATATTGGGACAGGGGCAAAAC.

This clone has only a few counts. All gene names here are mouse names. The read halts 4 residues ahead of the CDR3 end, with the missing end drawn from the germline J gene. This chain connects TRBV17 to TRBJ2-1; 8 bases match TRBD1. CDR1 MNHDT and CDR2 YYDKIL come from the germline V gene. With 2 bases clipped from V and 2 bases from J, the junction kept 2 bases outside the gene matches. The CDR3 runs to 15 residues. The CDR3 protein is CASSRQGAYYAEQFF. Partial CDR3 DNA: TGTGCTAGCAGTAGACAGGGGGCCTACTATGCT. Drawing the rest from reference TRBV17 and TRBJ2-1, the complete variable domain is DTTVKQNPRYKLARVGKPVNLICSQTMNHDTMYWYQKKPNQAPKLLLFYYDKILNREADTFEKFQSSRPNNSFCSLYIGSAGLEYSAMYLCASSRQGAYYAEQFFGPGTRLTVL.

A remark on this clone: The genes and germline here are from mouse. The DNA ends 4 residues before the CDR3 does, and the rest of the CDR3 is filled in from the germline J gene. J is TRBJ2-7 and V is TRBV19; TRBD2 matches 9 bases. Germline-derived CDR1 and CDR2 are FNHDT and SITEND (reference sequence). The CDR3 has 14 amino acids. The trim removed 2 bases at V and 3 bases at J, leaving 3 bases unmatched. CDR3 residues: CASSMNWGVYEQYF. The sequenced CDR3 bases are TGTGCCAGCAGTATGAACTGGGGGGTCTAT. Full variable domain (outside the CDR3, taken from reference TRBV19 and TRBJ2-7): GGIITQTPKFLIGQEGQKLTLKCQQNFNHDTMYWYRQDSGKGLRLIYYSITENDLQKGDLSEGYDASREKKSSFSLTVTSAQKNEMAVFLCASSMNWGVYEQYFGPGTRLTVL.

This clone was found a few times. The gene names here belong to mouse. The CDR3 extends 4 residues past the end of the read, so its final part is completed from the germline J gene. The chain recombines TRBV13-1 with TRBJ2-1; D possibly corresponds to TRBD1 (5 bases). CDR3 size: 15 residues. Germline V gives CDR1 NSHNY, CDR2 SYGAGN. Trimming pared 3 bases from V and 2 bases from J, leaving 12 bases between. The CDR3 DNA, read in part, is TGTGCCAGCAGTGGGGCAGGGAGAGACTATGCT. The encoded protein is CASSGAGRDYA. The whole CDR3 sequence is CASSGAGRDYAEQFF.

As concerns this clone: The genes and germline here are from mouse. The CDR3 end falls 4 residues outside the read, so it is completed with the germline J gene. Other DNA sequences in this specimen translate into the identical CDR3. The chain links TRBV1 to TRBJ1-1; perhaps TRBD1 as D (6 bases). This CDR3 comprises 14 residues. V lost 3 bases to trimming and J lost 1 base, with 9 bases between them. The germline gives CDR1 NSQYPW, CDR2 LRSPGD (reference sequence). The CDR3 region is CTCSAPTGNTEVFF. CDR3 DNA (partial): TGCACCTGCAGTGCCCCGACAGGAAACACA.

This clone came up a few times. Here the gene names and germline are mouse. The read ends 4 residues early relative to the CDR3; the germline J gene fills the gap. This rearrangement joins TRBV17 to TRBJ2-5; maybe TRBD1 (6 bases). This CDR3 contains 15 residues. Trimming shortened V by 1 base and J by 2 bases, and 10 bases separated the two germline ends. Per germline, CDR1 MNHDT and CDR2 YYDKIL. The CDR3 DNA, read in part, is TGTGCTAGCAGTAGAGGGACAGCGATCCAAGAC. This translates into CASSRGTAIQD. The full CDR3 protein reads CASSRGTAIQDTQYF.

A note on this clone: Germline and genes here are mouse. The CDR3 goes on 4 residues after the read ends, and that part is filled in from the germline J gene. J is TRBJ2-5 and V is TRBV13-1, with D possibly TRBD1 on 6 matching bases. Germline V gives CDR1 NSHNY, CDR2 SYGAGN. Deletions cut 1 base from V and 0 bases from J, with 12 bases between. The CDR3 loop spans 16 amino acids. The CDR3 here is CASSDPGADNQDTQYF. Incomplete CDR3 DNA: TGTGCCAGCAGTGATCCAGGGGCGGATAACCAAGAC.

This clone was counted a few times. The gene names here belong to mouse. The DNA read from the CDR3 is TGTGCCAGCAGTCTCAGGGGGCTCCAAGAC. It codes for CASSLRGLQD. The entire CDR3 is CASSLRGLQDTQYF. The chain is built from TRBV19 and TRBJ2-5; 8 positions agree with TRBD1. The CDR3 goes on 4 residues after the read ends, and that part is filled in from the germline J gene. Per the germline V gene, CDR1 is FNHDT and CDR2 is SITEND (reference sequence). The junction had 3 bases not matched to a gene; V was cut back by 4 bases and J by 2 bases. This CDR3 region has 14 residues.

Concerning this clone: Gene names are mouse gene names. Additional DNA sequences in this sample encode the identical CDR3. The sequenced part of the CDR3 DNA is TGTGCCAGCAGCCAAGATCCTGGGGGGAGTGCAGAA. This encodes CASSQDPGGSAE. The entire CDR3 reads CASSQDPGGSAETLYF. The V call is TRBV5, the J call TRBJ2-3; TRBD2 matches 8 bases. The read halts 4 residues ahead of the CDR3 end, with the missing end drawn from the germline J gene. V dropped 0 bases and J dropped 0; count of bases not matched to a gene: 2. CDR3 size: 16 residues. Germline V gives CDR1 LGHNA, CDR2 YNLKQL (reference sequence).

With respect to this clone: Gene names and germline refer to mouse. The read stops 4 residues short of the end of the CDR3; the missing end is completed from the germline J gene. The genes are TRBV1 and TRBJ2-5; D unclear. The CDR3 is 14 residues long. CDR1 is NSQYPW, CDR2 LRSPGD, per germline (reference sequence). The CDR3: CTCSADWRPDTQYF. The CDR3 bases that were read are TGCACCTGCAGTGCAGACTGGAGGCCAGAC.

About this clone itself: Gene names and germline match the mouse. From the germline J gene comes the end of the CDR3, since the read stops 4 residues before it. The rearrangement links TRBV1 to TRBJ2-3, with TRBD2 matching over 7 bases. This CDR3 comprises 16 residues. Trimming removed 4 bases from V and 0 bases from J; junction bases left unmatched: 7. The germline V gene has CDR1 NSQYPW and CDR2 LRSPGD (reference sequence). The sequenced CDR3 bases are TGCACCTGCAGTGGGGGGGGGTTCTCTAGTGCAGAA. Translated, it gives CTCSGGGFSSAE. The whole CDR3 sequence is CTCSGGGFSSAETLYF.

A remark on this clone: The germline and genes are mouse ones. The CDR3 goes on 3 residues after the read ends, and that part is filled in from the germline J gene. The chain has TRBV1 and TRBJ1-6; D ambiguous. Being an ORF, TRBJ1-6 has a function that is uncertain. The length of the CDR3 is 14 residues. V was cut by 0 bases and J by 5 bases, with 5 bases left in between. CDR1 and CDR2 from the germline V gene are NSQYPW and LRSPGD (reference sequence). The covered CDR3 bases are TGCACCTGCAGTGCAGAACAAAATAATTCGCCC. It encodes CTCSAEQNNSP. The whole CDR3 protein reads CTCSAEQNNSPLYF.

The table lists this clone with a few counts. Gene names refer to mouse genes. From the germline J gene comes the end of the CDR3, since the read stops 4 residues before it. The genes are TRBV31 and TRBJ1-2; D is perhaps TRBD1 (6 bases). CDR1 is GKSSPN, CDR2 SITVG, per germline. With 3 bases removed from V and 0 bases from J, the gap between germline ends came to 11 bases. The CDR3 is 14 amino acids. This CDR3 is CAWSFEGANSDYTF. The sequenced part of the CDR3 DNA is TGTGCCTGGAGCTTCGAGGGGGCAAACTCC.

This clone turned up a few times. These gene names are mouse names. The observed sequence ends 3 residues before the CDR3 terminus, with the missing tail filled in from the germline J gene. The J gene is TRBJ1-6, the V gene TRBV13-2; D possibly corresponds to TRBD1 (6 bases). TRBJ1-6 is designated an ORF whose function remains uncertain. The CDR3 runs 14 residues. CDR1 NNHNN and CDR2 SYGAGS come from the germline V gene (reference sequence). V was clipped by 2 bases and J by 7 bases, with 10 bases between them. This CDR3 is CASGEGGGNSPLYF. The sequenced CDR3 bases are TGTGCCAGCGGTGAAGGGGGAGGAAATTCGCCC.

As concerns this clone: Gene labels here are mouse ones. Coverage ceases 4 residues before the CDR3 finishes, and the germline J gene fills in the end. This specimen includes other DNA sequences encoding the same CDR3. The chain employs TRBV13-3 and TRBJ1-2, with 7 nucleotides matching TRBD1. CDR3 length equals 14 residues. V lost 1 base to trimming and J lost 3 bases; unmatched junction nucleotides: 3. Per germline, CDR1 NNHDY and CDR2 SYVADS. The CDR3 DNA, read in part, is TGTGCCAGCAGTGATCAGGGGGGAGACTCC. Residues: CASSDQGGDS. The entire CDR3 reads CASSDQGGDSDYTF.

This clone was found many times. All gene names here are mouse names. The read comes to an end 4 residues before the CDR3 does, leaving the germline J gene to fill in the end. The genes are TRBV1 and TRBJ2-2; tentatively, D is TRBD1 (6 bases). V lost 3 bases, J lost 4 bases, and 9 bases lay in between. Germline V gene lookup returns CDR1 NSQYPW and CDR2 LRSPGD (reference sequence). The CDR3 contains 14 residues. CDR3 sequence: CTCSAQGFTGQLYF. The sequenced CDR3 bases are TGCACCTGCAGTGCTCAGGGGTTCACCGGG.